The 25 T cell receptor beta chains below come from one sample, sequenced in a study of blood T cells in healthy people across ages. Through a sample-barcoded 5' primer and a J-beta primer mix, a second PCR was run for roughly 7 to 12 cycles. Using its own MiXCR run on the 5' RACE reads, TCRdb lists one record per CDR3 protein. The sample lists approximately 670,000 distinct CDR3 sequences, approximately 40% seen once, with about 32% in the top ten. Sequences were obtained from blood. The receptors derive from an elderly man in good health.

Here the CDR3 DNA reads TGTGCCAGCAGCCAAGATCAATGGACTAGCGGGAGGGCCGGGATCGACGAGCAGTACTTC. It specifies CASSQDQWTSGRAGIDEQYF. This chain joins TRBV4-2 and TRBJ2-7; 15 bases map to TRBD2. Germline V CDR1 and CDR2: LGHNA, YNFKEQ. V trimming: 0 bases; J trimming: 5 bases; junction bases outside the gene matches: 14. This CDR3 has 20 residues.

This sequence joins TRBV18 and TRBJ2-2; 9 bases are a match to TRBD1. The germline V gene has CDR1 KGHSH and CDR2 LQKENI. The V gene end was trimmed by 2 bases and the J gene end by 2 bases; junction bases not matched to a gene: 9. This CDR3 region has 18 residues. CDR3 DNA: TGTGCCAGCTCACCAAGATGGCGGGACAGGGAAAACACCGGGGAGCTGTTTTTT. Translating it yields CASSPRWRDRENTGELFF.

This clonotype was detected a few times. The chain combines TRBV7-2 with TRBJ2-1; 7 bases fit TRBD1. The CDR3 contains 12 residues. Looked up from germline, CDR1 is SGHTA and CDR2 is FQGNSA. J lost 10 bases, V lost 7 bases, and 7 bases had no gene match. The CDR3 protein is CASNDRVGEQFF. DNA for the CDR3: TGTGCCAGCAACGACAGGGTGGGGGAGCAGTTCTTC.

CDR3 DNA sequence: TGTGCCAGCAGCTTAGGTGCTAGCGGGGGAGGCATTGGCACAGATACGCAGTATTTT. This gives the protein CASSLGASGGGIGTDTQYF. This rearrangement joins TRBV13 to TRBJ2-3, with 10 nucleotides matching TRBD2. Germline V gene sequence: CDR1 PRHDT, CDR2 FYEKMQ (reference sequence). The V segment lost 0 bases and the J segment 1 base; nucleotides outside the gene matches: 10. There are 19 residues in the CDR3.

At least ten counts were recorded for this clonotype. This chain connects TRBV7-2 to TRBJ2-3; tentative D call: TRBD1 (5 bases). CDR1 and CDR2 (germline): SGHTA, FQGNSA. The length of the CDR3 is 14 residues. The V end lost 0 bases, the J end lost 2 bases, and 6 bases lay between the germline ends. CDR3 in amino acids: CASSLAGDTDTQYF. Written as DNA, the CDR3 is TGTGCCAGCAGCTTAGCAGGGGACACAGATACGCAGTATTTT.

The V and J genes are TRBV12-3 or TRBV12-4 and TRBJ1-5; no clear D gene. This CDR3 comprises 16 residues. V was pared by 3 bases and J by 0 bases, with 12 bases between. CDR3 sequence (DNA): TGTGCCAGCAGTTTTAGGTTTTGGGATAGCAATCAGCCCCAGCATTTT. Encoded protein: CASSFRFWDSNQPQHF.

The rearrangement uses TRBV7-9 and TRBJ1-5; no firm D call. Germline lookup yields CDR1 SEHNR and CDR2 FQNEAQ (reference sequence). V lost 5 bases and J lost 3, with 8 bases in between. CDR3 length: 13 amino acids. This CDR3 is CASSERDNQPQHF. In nucleotides, the CDR3 is TGTGCCAGCAGCGAACGGGACAATCAGCCCCAGCATTTT.

This clonotype turned up a few times. J is TRBJ2-7 and V is TRBV7-2, with a tentative D call TRBD2 (6 bases). V lost 5 bases to trimming and J lost 2 bases, with 19 bases between them. The CDR3 sequence is 16 residues long. Germline V gene data show CDR1 as SGHTA and CDR2 as FQGNSA. The CDR3 DNA follows: TGTGCCAGCAGCCCCGCGGGACTGTCGCTCGCCTACGAGCAGTACTTC. The encoded protein is CASSPAGLSLAYEQYF.

V gene TRBV11-2 combines with J gene TRBJ2-3; 9 bases are shared with TRBD1. Germline V gives CDR1 SGHAT, CDR2 FQNNGV. V shed 5 bases and J 4 bases; nucleotides not matched to a gene: 7. The CDR3 consists of 15 residues. In DNA, the CDR3 is TGTGCCAGCAGCAAGGACAGGGGATCGGCAGATACGCAGTATTTT. The encoded protein is CASSKDRGSADTQYF.

V and J are TRBV28 and TRBJ1-1; D is unclear. The CDR3 is 13 residues long. Germline loops: CDR1 MDHEN, CDR2 SYDVKM. Between the trimmed V and J ends, which lost 7 bases and 7 bases, there was a span of 16 bases. The CDR3 nucleotides are TGTGCCAGCAAAAGATCTAGGGCGTATGAAGCTTTCTTT. Protein: CASKRSRAYEAFF.

V usage is TRBV5-6 and J usage is TRBJ1-4; perhaps TRBD1 as D (5 bases). Trimming left V 4 bases short and J 5 bases short, with 18 bases between. This CDR3 is built from 16 residues. In germline, CDR1 is SGHDT, CDR2 YYEEEE. The CDR3 DNA reads TGTGCCAGCAGCCAGAATTGGGGCCTGGCGAATGAAAAACTGTTTTTT. Its protein product is CASSQNWGLANEKLFF.

The chain couples TRBV11-2 to TRBJ2-1, with D unresolved. V lost 2 bases and J 9 bases, leaving 14 bases between the germline ends. Looked up from germline, CDR1 is SGHAT and CDR2 is FQNNGV. This CDR3 spans 14 amino acids. CDR3 DNA sequence: TGTGCCAGCAGCTTAACGACACCATGGGGTGAGCAGTTCTTC. It yields the protein CASSLTTPWGEQFF. Combining the CDR3 with reference TRBV11-2 and TRBJ2-1 gives the whole variable domain EAGVAQSPRYKIIEKRQSVAFWCNPISGHATLYWYQQILGQGPKLLIQFQNNGVVDDSQLPKDRFSAERLKGVDSTLKIQPAKLEDSAVYLCASSLTTPWGEQFFGPGTRLTVL.

This clonotype appeared a few times. The chain combines TRBV20-1 with TRBJ2-4, with TRBD1 as a possible D gene (6 bases). The end of the DNA is better explained by TRBJ2-7, so the J call may be wrong. Germline V gives CDR1 DFQATT, CDR2 SNEGSKA (reference sequence). This CDR3 has 12 residues. This chain's CDR3 is CSASDRIYEQYF. CDR3 DNA: TGCAGTGCTAGTGACAGGATCTACGAGCAGTACTTC.

The genes are TRBV20-1 and TRBJ2-3; 9 bases are shared with TRBD2. The CDR3 has 17 residues. Germline values: CDR1 DFQATT, CDR2 SNEGSKA (reference sequence). Trimming took 3 bases from V and 0 from J; bases not matched to a gene: 10. The CDR3 loop is CSASQPSGKASTDTQYF. CDR3 DNA sequence: TGCAGTGCTAGTCAGCCTAGCGGGAAAGCTAGCACAGATACGCAGTATTTT.

The J gene is TRBJ2-5, the V gene TRBV5-4; 10 nucleotides match TRBD2. Germline V gene sequence: CDR1 SGHNT, CDR2 YYREEE (reference sequence). This CDR3 has 15 residues. V shed 3 bases and J 2 bases; nucleotides not matched to a gene: 4. The CDR3 DNA reads as TGTGCCAGCAGCTACGGGACTAGCGCGCAAGAGACCCAGTACTTC. As protein: CASSYGTSAQETQYF.

This clonotype appeared a single time. The V call is TRBV11-1, the J call TRBJ2-3; 10 nucleotides line up with TRBD1. The CDR3 is 17 residues long. Germline V gives CDR1 SGHAT, CDR2 FQDESV (reference sequence). Trimming cost V 5 bases and J 2 bases; bases outside gene matches: 10. In nucleotides, the CDR3 is TGTGCCAGCAGCCCCCCGCCGGGACAGGGGTTCACAGATACGCAGTATTTT. This codes for CASSPPPGQGFTDTQYF.

The chain is built from TRBV7-8 and TRBJ2-3; unclear D gene. Trimming removed 4 bases at V and 1 base at J, with 12 bases between. The CDR3 has 15 residues. Germline V gives CDR1 SGHVS, CDR2 FQNEAQ. The CDR3 nucleotides read TGTGCCAGCAGCTACCCGACGAGCGGCACAGATACGCAGTATTTT. Protein product: CASSYPTSGTDTQYF.

In its sample, this clonotype was seen a few times. V and J are TRBV12-3 or TRBV12-4 and TRBJ2-1, with a possible D match to TRBD1 (5 bases). V lost 2 bases and J lost 9, with 8 bases in between. The CDR3 has 12 residues. The CDR3 spells CASSLHQGEQFF. The CDR3, as DNA: TGTGCCAGCAGTTTACATCAGGGTGAGCAGTTCTTC.

This clonotype was seen a few times. CDR3 residues: CASSLGGGGEETQYF. DNA of the CDR3: TGTGCCAGCAGCTTAGGTGGGGGGGGGGAAGAGACCCAGTACTTC. The rearrangement joins TRBV7-2 to TRBJ2-5; 7 bases line up with TRBD2. This CDR3 is 15 amino acids long. The junction had 5 bases not matched to a gene; V was cut back by 1 base and J by 3 bases. Germline V gene data show CDR1 as SGHTA and CDR2 as FQGNSA.

This sequence joins TRBV20-1 and TRBJ1-5; 9 nucleotides match TRBD1. The trim removed 5 bases at V and 0 bases at J, leaving 17 bases unmatched. The CDR3 has 19 amino acids. Per the germline V gene, CDR1 is DFQATT and CDR2 is SNEGSKA (reference sequence). The CDR3 here is CSAARGLGMTGGSNQPQHF. In DNA form, the CDR3 reads TGCAGTGCTGCTAGGGGGCTTGGGATGACAGGGGGTAGCAATCAGCCCCAGCATTTT.

The chain has TRBV5-6 and TRBJ2-7, with 13 bases aligning to TRBD2. V shed 4 bases and J 2 bases; nucleotides not matched to a gene: 3. Germline lookup yields CDR1 SGHDT and CDR2 YYEEEE. The CDR3 extends over 15 amino acids. This CDR3 is CASSPTSGRAYEQYF. CDR3 sequence (DNA): TGTGCCAGCAGCCCCACTAGCGGGAGGGCCTACGAGCAGTACTTC.

This clonotype was detected only a few times. This rearrangement joins TRBV6-5 to TRBJ1-6, with D perhaps TRBD1 (6 bases). This CDR3 is 16 amino acids long. The germline CDR1 and CDR2 sequences are MNHEY and SVGAGI. Trimming shortened V by 0 bases and J by 6 bases, and 12 bases separated the two germline ends. The CDR3: CASSYSTTRGNSPLHF. The CDR3 DNA sequence: TGTGCCAGCAGTTACTCGACCACCAGGGGTAATTCACCCCTCCACTTT.

The CDR3 DNA sequence: TGCAGTGCTAGAGATCGGAAGAGCGGGGAGAACGAGCAGTACTTC. Translation gives CSARDRKSGENEQYF. The chain carries TRBV20-1 and TRBJ2-7; TRBD2 aligns across 7 bases. Germline lookup yields CDR1 DFQATT and CDR2 SNEGSKA (reference sequence). V gave up 0 bases and J gave up 5 bases; unmatched junction bases: 10. This CDR3 comprises 15 residues.

The chain couples TRBV20-1 to TRBJ2-5; the D is unclear. The length of the CDR3 is 15 residues. The V gene's germline CDR1 is DFQATT and CDR2 SNEGSKA (reference sequence). V lost 1 base to trimming and J lost 3 bases, with 15 bases between them. The CDR3 DNA sequence: TGCAGTGCTAGAGGGGCCCCCGGAAGGGAAGAGACCCAGTACTTC. The encoded protein is CSARGAPGREETQYF.

CDR3 nucleotide sequence: TGTGCCAGCACCTCTTCCCCTCGGGGCGAGACCCAGTACTTC. It yields the protein CASTSSPRGETQYF. The chain employs TRBV7-9 and TRBJ2-5; the D call may be TRBD1 or TRBD2 (5 bases each). Germline-derived CDR1 and CDR2 are SEHNR and FQNEAQ (reference sequence). This CDR3 region has 14 residues. Between the trimmed V and J ends, which lost 7 bases and 5 bases, there was a span of 17 bases.